This T cell receptor beta chain appears in the sequencing data of a study of graft-versus-host responses after intestinal transplantation. The data were produced by immunoSEQ multiplex PCR, yet TCRdb's version contains in-frame clones alone and is incomplete. The sample lists around 120,000 clones, less than 95% seen once, with roughly 0.2% in the top ten. Remarks on this clone: The antigen is undetermined.

The CDR3 loop spans 14 amino acids. In germline, CDR1 is SGHNT, CDR2 YYREEE (reference sequence). The ends were cut back, 1 base at V and 5 bases at J, with 11 bases in the middle. This sequence joins TRBV5-4 and TRBJ2-3; D is possibly TRBD2 (6 bases). The receptor was isolated from a human donor who received an intestinal transplant. This material consisted of unstimulated CD4+ T cells sorted from spleen or lymph node cells, taken before intestinal transplant. The CDR3 sequence is CASSLFTGEDTQYF. CDR3 sequence (DNA): TGTGCCAGCAGCTTGTTCACGGGGGAAGATACGCAGTATTTT.